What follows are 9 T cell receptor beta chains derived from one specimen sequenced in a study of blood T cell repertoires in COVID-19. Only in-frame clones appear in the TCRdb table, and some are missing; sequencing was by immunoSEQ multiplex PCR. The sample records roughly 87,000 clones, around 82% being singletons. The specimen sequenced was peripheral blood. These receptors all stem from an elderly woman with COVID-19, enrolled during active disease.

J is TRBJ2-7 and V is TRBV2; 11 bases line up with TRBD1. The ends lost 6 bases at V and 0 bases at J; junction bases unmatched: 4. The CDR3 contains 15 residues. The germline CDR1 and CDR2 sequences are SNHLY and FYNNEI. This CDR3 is CASSTDRGRSYEQYF. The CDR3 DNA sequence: TGTGCCAGCAGCACGGACAGGGGGCGCTCCTACGAGCAGTACTTC.

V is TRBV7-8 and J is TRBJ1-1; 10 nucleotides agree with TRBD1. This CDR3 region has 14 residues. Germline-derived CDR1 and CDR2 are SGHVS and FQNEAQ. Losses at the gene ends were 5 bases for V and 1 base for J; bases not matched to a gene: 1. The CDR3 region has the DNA TGTGCCAGCAGCCGACAGGGGGCGAACACTGAAGCTTTCTTT. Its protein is CASSRQGANTEAFF.

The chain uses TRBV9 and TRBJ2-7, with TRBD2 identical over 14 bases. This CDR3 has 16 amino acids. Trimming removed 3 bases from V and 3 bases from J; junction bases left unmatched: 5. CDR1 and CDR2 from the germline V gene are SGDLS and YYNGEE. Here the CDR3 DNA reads TGTGCCAGCAGCGCCGGGACTAGCGGGAGTCGCTACGAGCAGTACTTC. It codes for CASSAGTSGSRYEQYF.

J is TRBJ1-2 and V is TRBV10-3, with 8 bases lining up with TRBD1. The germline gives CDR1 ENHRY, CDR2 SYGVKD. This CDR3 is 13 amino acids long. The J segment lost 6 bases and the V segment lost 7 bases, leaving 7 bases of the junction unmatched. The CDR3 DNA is TGTGCCATCACCCCGGACAGGGTAAATGGCTACACCTTC. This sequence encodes CAITPDRVNGYTF.

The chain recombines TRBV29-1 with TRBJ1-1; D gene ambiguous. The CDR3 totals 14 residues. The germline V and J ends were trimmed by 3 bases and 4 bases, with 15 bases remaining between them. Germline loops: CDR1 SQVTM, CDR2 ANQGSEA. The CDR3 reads CSVDDFYGGTEAFF. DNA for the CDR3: TGCAGCGTTGATGACTTCTATGGAGGCACTGAAGCTTTCTTT.

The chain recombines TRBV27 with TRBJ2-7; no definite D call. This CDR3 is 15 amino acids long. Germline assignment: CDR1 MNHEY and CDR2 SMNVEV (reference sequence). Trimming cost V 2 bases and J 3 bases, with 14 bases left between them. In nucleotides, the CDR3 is TGTGCCAGCAGTTTAGCTCGTTATTCCTACTACGAGCAGTACTTC. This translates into CASSLARYSYYEQYF.

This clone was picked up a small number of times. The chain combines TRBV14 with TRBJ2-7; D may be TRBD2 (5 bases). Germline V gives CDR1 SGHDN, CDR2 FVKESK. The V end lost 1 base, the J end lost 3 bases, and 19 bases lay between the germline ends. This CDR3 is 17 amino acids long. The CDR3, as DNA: TGTGCCAGCAGCCAAGGAACAATTTTGAGGGCTAACTACGAGCAGTACTTC. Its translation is CASSQGTILRANYEQYF.

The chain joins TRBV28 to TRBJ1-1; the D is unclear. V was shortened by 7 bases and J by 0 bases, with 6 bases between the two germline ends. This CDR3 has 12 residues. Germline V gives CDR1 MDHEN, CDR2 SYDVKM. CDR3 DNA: TGTGCCAGCACTCTAATGAACACTGAAGCTTTCTTT. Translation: CASTLMNTEAFF. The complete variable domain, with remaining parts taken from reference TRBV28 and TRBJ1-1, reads DVKVTQSSRYLVKRTGEKVFLECVQDMDHENMFWYRQDPGLGLRLIYFSYDVKMKEKGDIPEGYSVSREKKERFSLILESASTNQTSMYLCASTLMNTEAFFGQGTRLTVV.

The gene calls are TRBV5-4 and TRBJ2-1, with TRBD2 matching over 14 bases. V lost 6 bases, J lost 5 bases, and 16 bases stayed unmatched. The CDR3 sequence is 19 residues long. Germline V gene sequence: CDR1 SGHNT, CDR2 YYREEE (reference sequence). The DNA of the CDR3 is TGTGCCAGCACCCCGGTCGGGACTAGCGGGAGAAAGGGCCACAATGAGCAGTTCTTC. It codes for CASTPVGTSGRKGHNEQFF.